Listed below are T cell receptor beta chains from one sample, sequenced in a study of blood T cells in healthy people across ages. TCRdb itself ran the 5' RACE reads through MiXCR, one entry per CDR3 protein. The sample includes over a million distinct CDR3 sequences, 35% to 45% of them seen just once. Sequenced input: blood. The receptors here all came from a woman aged 18-29 years in good health. CDR3s include the opening cysteine and the closing phenylalanine or tryptophan. A D gene is named only where the DNA matches it firmly. The size of a clone is reported for some rows only, either as once, few or many, or as a class for expanded clones.

TRBJ1-4 | - | TRBV3-1 | few | CASSQHGQEKLFF | TGTGCCAGCAGCCAACACGGTCAAGAAAAACTGTTTTTT
TRBJ2-2 | - | TRBV20-1 | - | CSARDQIGELFF | TGCAGTGCTAGAGATCAAATAGGGGAGCTGTTTTTT
TRBJ1-1 | - | TRBV28 | - | CASSWWSLNTEAFF | TGTGCCAGCAGTTGGTGGAGCTTGAACACTGAAGCTTTCTTT
TRBJ2-3 | - | TRBV28 | - | CASSILRGSSTDTQYF | TGTGCCAGCAGTATCCTGCGGGGTTCTAGCACAGATACGCAGTATTTT
TRBJ2-1 | - | TRBV27 | - | CASASGLSYNEQFF | TGTGCCAGTGCCTCGGGACTCTCCTACAATGAGCAGTTCTTC
TRBJ1-3 | - | TRBV3-1 | - | CASSPGVAGNTIYF | TGTGCCAGCAGCCCCGGAGTGGCTGGAAACACCATATATTTT
TRBJ2-1 | TRBD1 | TRBV6-6 | few | CASSGTGTGINEQFF | TGTGCCAGCAGTGGAACCGGGACAGGGATCAATGAGCAGTTCTTC
TRBJ1-2 | TRBD1 | TRBV10-3 | few | CAIRYMTGSNGYTF | TGTGCCATCAGATATATGACAGGGTCTAATGGCTACACCTTC
TRBJ1-2 | TRBD1 | TRBV5-1 | - | CASSLWTGNGEGYTF | TGCGCCAGCAGCTTATGGACAGGCAACGGAGAGGGCTACACCTTC
TRBJ2-1 | - | TRBV27 | few | CASSPLAGNSYNEQFF | TGTGCCAGCAGCCCCCTGGCAGGGAACTCCTACAATGAGCAGTTCTTC
TRBJ2-1 | TRBD1 | TRBV28 | - | CASRGQGDEFF | TGTGCCAGCAGGGGACAGGGTGATGAGTTCTTC
TRBJ2-3 | - | TRBV12-3/TRBV12-4 | few | CASSLAATPRETQYF | TGTGCCAGCAGTTTAGCGGCGACCCCCCGGGAGACGCAGTATTTT
TRBJ1-2 | - | TRBV7-9 | many | CASSFPIISGYGYTF | TGTGCCAGCAGCTTTCCGATCATAAGCGGCTATGGCTACACCTTC
TRBJ2-3 | TRBD2 | TRBV2 | - | CASSASTSGRADTQYF | TGTGCCAGCAGTGCATCGACTAGCGGGAGGGCAGATACGCAGTATTTT
TRBJ2-5 | - | TRBV7-2 | few | CASSSSTLETQYF | TGTGCCAGCAGCTCCTCCACGTTGGAGACCCAGTACTTC
TRBJ2-7 | - | TRBV14 | - | CASSQELGQTYEQYF | TGTGCCAGCAGCCAGGAACTAGGGCAGACCTACGAGCAGTACTTC
TRBJ2-5 | - | TRBV5-1 | - | CASSLAVEGETQYF | TGCGCCAGCAGCTTGGCAGTGGAGGGAGAGACCCAGTACTTC
TRBJ2-7 | TRBD2 | TRBV20-1 | - | CSARGERGKISYEQYF | TGCAGTGCTAGAGGGGAGCGGGGTAAGATCTCCTACGAGCAGTACTTC
TRBJ2-7 | - | TRBV4-2 | many | CASSQDGGKFYEQYF | TGTGCCAGCAGCCAAGACGGAGGAAAATTCTACGAGCAGTACTTC
TRBJ1-1 | - | TRBV29-1 | - | CSVVRVGYTEAFF | TGCAGCGTTGTCAGGGTCGGGTACACTGAAGCTTTCTTT
TRBJ2-7 | TRBD1 | TRBV12-3/TRBV12-4 | many | CASSSGTGYEQYF | TGTGCCAGCAGCTCCGGGACAGGCTACGAGCAGTACTTC
TRBJ2-5 | - | TRBV27 | few | CASGTLGQYQETQYF | TGTGCCAGCGGAACCCTAGGGCAGTACCAAGAGACCCAGTACTTC
TRBJ2-1 | TRBD2 | TRBV29-1 | few | CSVAPQAGAQNEQFF | TGCAGCGTTGCCCCACAAGCGGGAGCCCAGAATGAGCAGTTCTTC